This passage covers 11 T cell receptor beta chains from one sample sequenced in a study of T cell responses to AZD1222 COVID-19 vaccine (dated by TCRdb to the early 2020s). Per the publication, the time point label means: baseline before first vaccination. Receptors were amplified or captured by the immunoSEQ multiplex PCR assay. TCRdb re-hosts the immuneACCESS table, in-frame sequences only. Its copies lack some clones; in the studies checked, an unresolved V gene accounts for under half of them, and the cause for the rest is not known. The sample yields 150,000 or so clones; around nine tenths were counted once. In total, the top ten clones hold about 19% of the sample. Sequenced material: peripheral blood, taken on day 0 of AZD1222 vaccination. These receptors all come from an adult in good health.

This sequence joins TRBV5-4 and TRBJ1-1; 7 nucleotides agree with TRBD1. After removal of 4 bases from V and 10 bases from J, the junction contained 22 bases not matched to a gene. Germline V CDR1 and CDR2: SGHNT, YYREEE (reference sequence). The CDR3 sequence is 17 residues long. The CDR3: CASSLQGGNRGTMGAFF. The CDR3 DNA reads TGTGCCAGCAGCCTCCAGGGGGGGAACAGGGGCACGATGGGAGCTTTCTTT.

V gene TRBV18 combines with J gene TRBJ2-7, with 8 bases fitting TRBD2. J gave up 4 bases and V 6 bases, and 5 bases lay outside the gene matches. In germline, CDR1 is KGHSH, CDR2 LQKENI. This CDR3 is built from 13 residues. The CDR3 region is CASSRGLEYEQYF. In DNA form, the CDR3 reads TGTGCCAGCTCGCGGGGACTAGAGTACGAGCAGTACTTC. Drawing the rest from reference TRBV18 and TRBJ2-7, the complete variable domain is NAGVMQNPRHLVRRRGQEARLRCSPMKGHSHVYWYRQLPEEGLKFMVYLQKENIIDESGMPKERFSAEFPKEGPSILRIQQVVRGDSAAYFCASSRGLEYEQYFGPGTRLTVT.

CDR3 DNA sequence: TGCGCCAGCAGCTTGGCAGCGGTGACCGGGGAGCTGTTTTTT. This codes for CASSLAAVTGELFF. The chain couples TRBV5-1 to TRBJ2-2, with D maybe TRBD2 (5 bases). Germline values: CDR1 SGHRS, CDR2 YFSETQ. V lost 0 bases and J lost 5, with 8 bases in between. The CDR3 has 14 amino acids.

The CDR3 DNA is TGCGCCAGCAGTGTAGGGGCTTTAGGCGAGCAGTACTTC. It yields the protein CASSVGALGEQYF. The chain employs TRBV10-1 and TRBJ2-7, with a weak D call TRBD1 (5 bases). Germline CDR1 is WNHNN and CDR2 is SYGVQD (reference sequence). The CDR3 covers 13 residues. Trimming removed 4 bases at V and 6 bases at J, with 13 bases between.

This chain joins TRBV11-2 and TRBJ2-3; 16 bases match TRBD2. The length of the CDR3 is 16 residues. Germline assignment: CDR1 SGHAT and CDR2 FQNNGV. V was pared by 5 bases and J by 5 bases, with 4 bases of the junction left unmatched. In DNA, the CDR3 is TGTGCCAGCAGCCCAGGGACTAGCGGGAGGGGAGATACGCAGTATTTT. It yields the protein CASSPGTSGRGDTQYF.

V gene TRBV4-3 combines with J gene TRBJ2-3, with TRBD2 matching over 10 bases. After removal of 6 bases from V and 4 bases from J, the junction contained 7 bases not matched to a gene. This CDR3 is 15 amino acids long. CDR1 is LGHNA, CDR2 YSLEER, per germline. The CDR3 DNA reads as TGCGCCAGCAGTTCCGGGACTAGCGTTTCAGATACGCAGTATTTT. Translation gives CASSSGTSVSDTQYF.

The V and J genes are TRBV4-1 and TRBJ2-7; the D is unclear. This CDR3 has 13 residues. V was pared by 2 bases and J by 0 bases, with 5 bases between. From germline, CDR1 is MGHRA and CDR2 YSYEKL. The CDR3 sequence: CASSQSFSYEQYF. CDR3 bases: TGCGCCAGCAGCCAAAGTTTCTCCTACGAGCAGTACTTC.

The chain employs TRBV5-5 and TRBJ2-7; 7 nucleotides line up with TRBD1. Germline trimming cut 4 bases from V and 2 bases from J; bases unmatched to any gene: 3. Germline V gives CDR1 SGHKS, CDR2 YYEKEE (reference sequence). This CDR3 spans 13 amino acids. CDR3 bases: TGTGCCAGCAGCCACGGGACAGCCTACGAGCAGTACTTC. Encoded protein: CASSHGTAYEQYF.

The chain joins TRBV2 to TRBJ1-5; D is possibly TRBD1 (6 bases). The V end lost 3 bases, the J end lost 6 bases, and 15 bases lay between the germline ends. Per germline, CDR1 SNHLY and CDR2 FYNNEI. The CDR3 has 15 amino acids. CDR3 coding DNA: TGTGCCAGCAGTGATGATAATACGGGGGCTCAGCCCCAGCATTTT. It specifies CASSDDNTGAQPQHF.

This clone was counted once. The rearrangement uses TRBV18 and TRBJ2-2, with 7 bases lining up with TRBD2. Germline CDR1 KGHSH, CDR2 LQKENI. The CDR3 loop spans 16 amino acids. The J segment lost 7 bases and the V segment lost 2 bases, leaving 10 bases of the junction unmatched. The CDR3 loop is CASSPSTGGGGGELFF. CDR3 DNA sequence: TGTGCCAGCTCACCATCAACGGGAGGTGGCGGCGGGGAGCTGTTTTTT.

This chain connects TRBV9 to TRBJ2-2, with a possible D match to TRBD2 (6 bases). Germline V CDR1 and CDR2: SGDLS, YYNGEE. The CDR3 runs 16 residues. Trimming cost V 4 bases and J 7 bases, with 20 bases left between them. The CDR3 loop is CASSPRGAGWDGELFF. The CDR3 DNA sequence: TGTGCCAGCAGCCCTAGAGGGGCGGGATGGGACGGGGAGCTGTTTTTT. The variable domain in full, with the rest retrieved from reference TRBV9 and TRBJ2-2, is DSGVTQTPKHLITATGQRVTLRCSPRSGDLSVYWYQQSLDQGLQFLIQYYNGEERAKGNILERFSAQQFPDLHSELNLSSLELGDSALYFCASSPRGAGWDGELFFGEGSRLTVL.